The T cell receptor (beta chain) under discussion was sequenced for a study of blood T cell repertoires in COVID-19 (dated by TCRdb to 2018 to 2020). For context, the study as a whole: Samples from collaborators originated in the United States, Italy and Spain and spanned both the acute and convalescent phases of COVID-19. The material from the prospective study consisted of cDNA or gDNA derived from T cells, B-cell-depleted T cells, or PBMCs. Subjects who had been exposed to COVID-19, were actively infected with it, or had recovered from it provided the deeply sampled blood TCRbeta repertoires that made up the dataset. A freely available public database, intended as a resource for researchers studying the immune response to SARS-CoV-2, is where the repertoires were released. Samples came from the ongoing ImmuneRACE study (first 160 participants) plus 1,254 subjects from 6 global collaborators. A de-identified subject ID, COVID-19 status, age in years and sex were almost always included in the sample metadata. Where HLA class I and class II types were available, the types were taken from metadata supplied by the sample provider, not from assay-based typing.

Measured from the cysteine to the phenylalanine, the CDR3 is 20 residues long. Here the CDR3 DNA is all that survives: 60 bases in frame from base 1. The junction carries 18 bases between V and J, which are trimmed by 0 bases and 0 bases respectively. CDR1 and CDR2, per the germline V gene, are LGHNA and YSLEER. Collaborating institutions collected whole blood in K2EDTA tubes following their own protocols. For TCRbeta analysis, collaborator samples were shipped as frozen whole blood, as isolated PBMCs, or as DNA extracted from either sample type. Study-level results and caveats: How much clinical and demographic metadata was included differed by source and by participant, and the metadata was provided uncurated.

The immunoSEQ Assay, a bias-controlled multiplex PCR, was used to amplify TCRbeta CDR3 regions from genomic DNA. Processing in the source paper ran as follows. The number of nucleated cells in each sample was estimated from the amplification of reference gene primers within the assay. To quantify the absolute abundance of each unique TCRbeta CDR3 rearrangement, sequence reads were collapsed and filtered. For each sample, productive Simpson clonality was calculated as the square root of Simpson's diversity index across productive rearrangements. TCRdb mirrors the immuneACCESS table, restricted to in-frame sequences. Some clones are absent from its copies; in checked studies, under half trace to an unresolved V gene, and the reason for the others is unknown. That table gives V, J and clone size, and the DNA gave D and trimming. The sample table lists roughly 200,000 clones, 80% to 95% of them with a count of one. 0.5% to 0.65% of the sample comes from the top ten.

Worth noting for this clone: It lacks a known antigen. Base quality data are lacking; no much larger clone is found one base away.

This TCR came from a man aged 50 to 60 with acute or convalescent COVID-19. Recombination connected TRBV4-3 to TRBJ1-6, with no D gene named confidently. Material for sequencing was peripheral blood. The CDR3 region has the sequence CASSQEKTATGSSYNSPLHF. The DNA sequence is as follows: TGCGCCAGCAGCCAAGAGAAGACGGCGACGGGGAGCTCCTATAATTCACCCCTCCACTTT.